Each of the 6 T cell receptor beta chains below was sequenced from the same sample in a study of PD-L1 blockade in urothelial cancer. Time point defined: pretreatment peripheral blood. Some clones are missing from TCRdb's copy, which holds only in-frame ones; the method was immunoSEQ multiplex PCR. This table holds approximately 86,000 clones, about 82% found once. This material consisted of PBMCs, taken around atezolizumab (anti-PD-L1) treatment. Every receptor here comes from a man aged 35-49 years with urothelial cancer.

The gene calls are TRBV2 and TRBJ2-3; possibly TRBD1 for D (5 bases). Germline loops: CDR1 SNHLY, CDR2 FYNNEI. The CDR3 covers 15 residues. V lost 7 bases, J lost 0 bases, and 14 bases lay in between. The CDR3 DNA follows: TGTGCCAGCACCGGACAAGCACTTAGCACAGATACGCAGTATTTT. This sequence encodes CASTGQALSTDTQYF.

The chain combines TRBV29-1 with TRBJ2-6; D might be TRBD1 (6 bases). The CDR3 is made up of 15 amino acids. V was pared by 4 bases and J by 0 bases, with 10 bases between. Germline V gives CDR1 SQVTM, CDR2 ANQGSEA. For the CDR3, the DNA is TGCAGCGTTGGAGCAGGGGACTCTGGGGCCAACGTCCTGACTTTC. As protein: CSVGAGDSGANVLTF. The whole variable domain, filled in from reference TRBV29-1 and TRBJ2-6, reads SAVISQKPSRDICQRGTSLTIQCQVDSQVTMMFWYRQQPGQSLTLIATANQGSEATYESGFVIDKFPISRPNLTFSTLTVSNMSPEDSSIYLCSVGAGDSGANVLTFGAGSRLTVL.

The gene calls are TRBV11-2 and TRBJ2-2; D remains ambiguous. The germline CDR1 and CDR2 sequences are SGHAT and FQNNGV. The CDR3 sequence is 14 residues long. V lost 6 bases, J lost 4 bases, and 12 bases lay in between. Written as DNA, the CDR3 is TGTGCCAGCAGGAATGGAGTAGGCACCGGGGAGCTGTTTTTT. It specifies CASRNGVGTGELFF.

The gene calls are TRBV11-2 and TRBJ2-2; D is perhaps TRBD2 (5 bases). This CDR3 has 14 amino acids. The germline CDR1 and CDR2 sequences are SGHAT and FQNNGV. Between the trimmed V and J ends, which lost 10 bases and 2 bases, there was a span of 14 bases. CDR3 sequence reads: CATITRPNTGELFF. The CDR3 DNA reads TGTGCCACCATCACTAGGCCCAACACCGGGGAGCTGTTTTTT.

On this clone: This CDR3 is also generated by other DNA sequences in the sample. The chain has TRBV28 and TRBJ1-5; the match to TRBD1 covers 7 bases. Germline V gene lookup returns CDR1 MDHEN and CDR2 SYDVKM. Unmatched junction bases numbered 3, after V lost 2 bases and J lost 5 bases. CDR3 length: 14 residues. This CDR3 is CASSLPGGHQPQHF. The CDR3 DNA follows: TGTGCCAGCAGTTTACCAGGGGGACATCAGCCCCAGCATTTT.

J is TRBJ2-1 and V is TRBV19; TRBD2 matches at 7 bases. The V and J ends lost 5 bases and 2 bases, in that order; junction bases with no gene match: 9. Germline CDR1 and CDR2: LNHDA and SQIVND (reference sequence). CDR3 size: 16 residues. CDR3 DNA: TGTGCCAGTAGTTTCGCAACAGCGGGGCCCTACAATGAGCAGTTCTTC. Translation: CASSFATAGPYNEQFF.